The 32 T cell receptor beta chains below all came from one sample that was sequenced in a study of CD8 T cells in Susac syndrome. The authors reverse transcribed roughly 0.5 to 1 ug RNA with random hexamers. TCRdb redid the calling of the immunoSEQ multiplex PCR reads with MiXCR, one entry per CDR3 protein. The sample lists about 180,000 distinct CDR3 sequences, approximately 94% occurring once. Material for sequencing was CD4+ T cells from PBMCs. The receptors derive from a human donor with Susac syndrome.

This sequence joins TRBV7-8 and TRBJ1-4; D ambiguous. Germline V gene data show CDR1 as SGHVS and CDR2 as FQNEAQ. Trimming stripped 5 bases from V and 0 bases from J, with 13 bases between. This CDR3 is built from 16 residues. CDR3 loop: CASSIGRRATNEKLFF. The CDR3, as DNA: TGTGCCAGCAGCATAGGACGGAGAGCAACTAATGAAAAACTGTTTTTT. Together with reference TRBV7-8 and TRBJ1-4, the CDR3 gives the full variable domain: GAGVSQSPRYKVAKRGQDVALRCDPISGHVSLFWYQQALGQGPEFLTYFQNEAQLDKSGLPSDRFFAERPEGSVSTLKIQRTQQEDSAVYLCASSIGRRATNEKLFFGSGTQLSVL.

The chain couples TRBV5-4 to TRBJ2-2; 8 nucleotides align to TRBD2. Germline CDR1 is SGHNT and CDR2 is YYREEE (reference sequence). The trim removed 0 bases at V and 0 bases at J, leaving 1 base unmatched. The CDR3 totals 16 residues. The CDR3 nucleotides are TGTGCCAGCAGCTTGGTACTAGCGGCGAACACCGGGGAGCTGTTTTTT. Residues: CASSLVLAANTGELFF.

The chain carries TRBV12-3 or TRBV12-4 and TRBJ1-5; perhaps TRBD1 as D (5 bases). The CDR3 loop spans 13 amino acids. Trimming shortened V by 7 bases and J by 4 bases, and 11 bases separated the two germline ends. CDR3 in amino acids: CASTWGVNQPQHF. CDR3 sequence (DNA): TGTGCCAGCACCTGGGGGGTAAATCAGCCCCAGCATTTT.

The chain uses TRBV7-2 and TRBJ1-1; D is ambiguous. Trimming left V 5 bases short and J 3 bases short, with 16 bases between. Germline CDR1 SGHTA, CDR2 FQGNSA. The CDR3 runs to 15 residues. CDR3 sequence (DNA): TGTGCCAGCAGCCTGGGAGGAGGCTGGGACACTGAAGCTTTCTTT. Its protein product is CASSLGGGWDTEAFF.

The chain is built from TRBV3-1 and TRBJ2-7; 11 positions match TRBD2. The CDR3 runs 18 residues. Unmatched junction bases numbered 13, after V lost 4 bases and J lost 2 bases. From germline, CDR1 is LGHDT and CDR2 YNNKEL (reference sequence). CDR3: CASSPLAGGLAGTYEQYF. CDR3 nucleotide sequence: TGTGCCAGCAGCCCCCTAGCGGGGGGCCTCGCAGGTACCTACGAGCAGTACTTC.

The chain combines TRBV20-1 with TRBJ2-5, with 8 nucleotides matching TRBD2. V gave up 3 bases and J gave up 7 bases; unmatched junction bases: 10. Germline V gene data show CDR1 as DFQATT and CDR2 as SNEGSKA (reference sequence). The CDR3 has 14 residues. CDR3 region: CSASLTSGKWTQYF. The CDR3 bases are TGCAGTGCTAGCCTCACTAGCGGCAAATGGACCCAGTACTTC.

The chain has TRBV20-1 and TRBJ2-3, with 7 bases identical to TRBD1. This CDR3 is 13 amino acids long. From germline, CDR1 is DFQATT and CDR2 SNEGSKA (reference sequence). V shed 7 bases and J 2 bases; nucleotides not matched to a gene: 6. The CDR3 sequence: CSVDRDVTDTQYF. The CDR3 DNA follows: TGCAGTGTCGACAGGGACGTCACAGATACGCAGTATTTT.

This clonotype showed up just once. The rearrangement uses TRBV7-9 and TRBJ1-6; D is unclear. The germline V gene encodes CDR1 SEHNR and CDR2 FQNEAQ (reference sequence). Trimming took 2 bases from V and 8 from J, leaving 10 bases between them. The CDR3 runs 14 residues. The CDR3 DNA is TGTGCCAGCAGCTTATCTTATGTAGATTCACCCCTCCACTTT. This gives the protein CASSLSYVDSPLHF. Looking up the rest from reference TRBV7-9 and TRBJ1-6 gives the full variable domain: DTGVSQNPRHKITKRGQNVTFRCDPISEHNRLYWYRQTLGQGPEFLTYFQNEAQLEKSRLLSDRFSAERPKGSFSTLEIQRTEQGDSAMYLCASSLSYVDSPLHFGNGTRLTVT.

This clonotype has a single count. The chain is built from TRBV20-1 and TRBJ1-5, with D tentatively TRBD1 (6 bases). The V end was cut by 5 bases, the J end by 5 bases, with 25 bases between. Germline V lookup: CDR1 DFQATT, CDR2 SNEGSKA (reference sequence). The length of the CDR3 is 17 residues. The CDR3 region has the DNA TGCAGTGCTCCCTATTCTACGACAGGACTAGCGGATCAGCCCCAGCATTTT. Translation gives CSAPYSTTGLADQPQHF.

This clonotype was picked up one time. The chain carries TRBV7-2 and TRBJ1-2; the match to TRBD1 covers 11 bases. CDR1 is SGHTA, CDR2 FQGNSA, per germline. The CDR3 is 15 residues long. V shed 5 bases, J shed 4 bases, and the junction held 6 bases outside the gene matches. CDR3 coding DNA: TGTGCCAGCAGCCCTGGGACAGGGGGTGCCTATGGCTACACCTTC. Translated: CASSPGTGGAYGYTF.

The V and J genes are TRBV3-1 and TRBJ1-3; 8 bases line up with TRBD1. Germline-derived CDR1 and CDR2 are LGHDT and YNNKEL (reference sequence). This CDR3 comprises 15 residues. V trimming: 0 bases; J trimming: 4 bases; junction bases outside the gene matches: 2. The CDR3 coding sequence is TGTGCCAGCAGCCAAGATTGGACAGGGGGAAACACCATATATTTT. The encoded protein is CASSQDWTGGNTIYF.

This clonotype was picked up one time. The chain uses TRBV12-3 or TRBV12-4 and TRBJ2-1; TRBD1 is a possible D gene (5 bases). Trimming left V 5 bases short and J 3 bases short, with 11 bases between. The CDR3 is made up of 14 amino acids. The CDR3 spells CASSLVQGYNEQFF. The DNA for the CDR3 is TGTGCCAGCAGTCTGGTCCAGGGCTACAATGAGCAGTTCTTC.

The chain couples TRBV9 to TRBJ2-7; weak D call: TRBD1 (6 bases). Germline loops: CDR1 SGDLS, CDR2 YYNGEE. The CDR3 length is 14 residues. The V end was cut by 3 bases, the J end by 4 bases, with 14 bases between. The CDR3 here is CASSDRTVNYEQYF. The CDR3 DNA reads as TGTGCCAGCAGCGACCGGACAGTCAATTACGAGCAGTACTTC.

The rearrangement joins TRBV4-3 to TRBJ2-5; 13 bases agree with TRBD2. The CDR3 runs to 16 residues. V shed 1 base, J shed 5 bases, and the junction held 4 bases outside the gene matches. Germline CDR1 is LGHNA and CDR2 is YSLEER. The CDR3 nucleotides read TGCGCCAGCAGCCAAGTAACTAGCGGGGGGGCTGAGACCCAGTACTTC. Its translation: CASSQVTSGGAETQYF.

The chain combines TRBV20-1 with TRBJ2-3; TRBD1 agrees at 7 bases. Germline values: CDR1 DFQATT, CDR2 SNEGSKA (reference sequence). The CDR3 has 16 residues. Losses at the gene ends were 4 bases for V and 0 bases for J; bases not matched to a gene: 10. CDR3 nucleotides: TGCAGTGCTACCCTCTCCCTACAGGGGAGCACAGATACGCAGTATTTT. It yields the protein CSATLSLQGSTDTQYF.

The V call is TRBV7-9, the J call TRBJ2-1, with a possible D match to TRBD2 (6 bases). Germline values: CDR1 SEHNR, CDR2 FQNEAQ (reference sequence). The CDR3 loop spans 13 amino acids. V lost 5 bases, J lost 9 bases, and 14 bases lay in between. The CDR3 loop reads CASSPGTVGEQFF. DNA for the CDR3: TGTGCCAGCAGCCCCGGGACTGTCGGTGAGCAGTTCTTC.

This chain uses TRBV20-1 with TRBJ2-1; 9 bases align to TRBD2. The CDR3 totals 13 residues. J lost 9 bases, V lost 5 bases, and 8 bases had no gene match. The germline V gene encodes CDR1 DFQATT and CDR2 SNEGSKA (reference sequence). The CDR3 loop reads CSARQTSGSEQFF. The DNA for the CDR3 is TGCAGTGCTCGACAGACTAGCGGAAGTGAGCAGTTCTTC.

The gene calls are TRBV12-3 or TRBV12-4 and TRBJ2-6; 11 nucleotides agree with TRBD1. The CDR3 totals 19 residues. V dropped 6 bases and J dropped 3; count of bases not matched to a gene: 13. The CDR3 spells CASSLRPGQGVGGANVLTF. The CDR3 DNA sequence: TGTGCCAGCAGCTTGCGCCCGGGACAGGGGGTAGGTGGGGCCAACGTCCTGACTTTC.

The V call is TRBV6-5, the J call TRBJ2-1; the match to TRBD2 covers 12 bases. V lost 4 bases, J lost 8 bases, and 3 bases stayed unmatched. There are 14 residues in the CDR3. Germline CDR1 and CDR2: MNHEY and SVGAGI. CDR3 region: CASSLRLAGDEQFF. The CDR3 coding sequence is TGTGCCAGCAGTTTGCGACTAGCGGGGGATGAGCAGTTCTTC.

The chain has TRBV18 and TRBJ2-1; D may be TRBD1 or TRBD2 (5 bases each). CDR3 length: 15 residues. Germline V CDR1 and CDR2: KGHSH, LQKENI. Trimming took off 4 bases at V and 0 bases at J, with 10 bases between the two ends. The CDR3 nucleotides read TGTGCCAGCTCACAGACAGAGGGCTCCTACAATGAGCAGTTCTTC. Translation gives CASSQTEGSYNEQFF.

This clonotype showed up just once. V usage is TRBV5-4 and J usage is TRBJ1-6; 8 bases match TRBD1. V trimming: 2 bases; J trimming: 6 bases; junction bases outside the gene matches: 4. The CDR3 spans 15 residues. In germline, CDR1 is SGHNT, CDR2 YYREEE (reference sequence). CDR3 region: CASSFEQGGNSPLHF. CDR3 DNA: TGTGCCAGCAGCTTCGAACAGGGGGGTAATTCACCCCTCCACTTT. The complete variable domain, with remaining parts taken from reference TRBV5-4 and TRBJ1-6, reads ETGVTQSPTHLIKTRGQQVTLRCSSQSGHNTVSWYQQALGQGPQFIFQYYREEENGRGNFPPRFSGLQFPNYSSELNVNALELDDSALYLCASSFEQGGNSPLHFGNGTRLTVT.

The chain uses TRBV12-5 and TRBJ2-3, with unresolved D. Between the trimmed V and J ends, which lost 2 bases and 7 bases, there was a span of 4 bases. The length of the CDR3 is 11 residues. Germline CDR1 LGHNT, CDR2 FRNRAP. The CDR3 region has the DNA TGTGCTAGTGGTTTGCGTAATACGCAGTATTTT. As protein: CASGLRNTQYF.

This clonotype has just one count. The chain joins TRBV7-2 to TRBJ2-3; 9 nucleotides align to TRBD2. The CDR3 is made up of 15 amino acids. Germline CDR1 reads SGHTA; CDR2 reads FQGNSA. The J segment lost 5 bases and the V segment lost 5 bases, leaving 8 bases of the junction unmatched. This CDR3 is CASSPASGVVDTQYF. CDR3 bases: TGTGCCAGCAGCCCGGCTAGCGGGGTTGTAGATACGCAGTATTTT.

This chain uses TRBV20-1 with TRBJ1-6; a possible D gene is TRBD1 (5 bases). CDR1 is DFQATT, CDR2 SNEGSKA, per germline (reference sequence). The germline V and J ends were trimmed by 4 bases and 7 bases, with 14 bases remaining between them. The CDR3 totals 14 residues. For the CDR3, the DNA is TGCAGTGCTAACCCAGGGAACCTCAATTCACCCCTCCACTTT. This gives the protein CSANPGNLNSPLHF.

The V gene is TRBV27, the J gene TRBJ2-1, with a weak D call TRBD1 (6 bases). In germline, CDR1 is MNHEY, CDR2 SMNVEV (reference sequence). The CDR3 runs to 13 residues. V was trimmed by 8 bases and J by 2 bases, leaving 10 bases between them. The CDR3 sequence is CASSRGTYNEQFF. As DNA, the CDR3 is TGTGCCAGCTCGAGGGGGACCTACAATGAGCAGTTCTTC.

DNA of the CDR3: TGCAGCGTTGAATCAGGACAGGGATTCTATGGCTACACCTTC. Its protein product is CSVESGQGFYGYTF. The chain recombines TRBV29-1 with TRBJ1-2, with TRBD1 matching over 8 bases. Unmatched junction bases numbered 6, after V lost 2 bases and J lost 4 bases. There are 14 residues in the CDR3. Germline values: CDR1 SQVTM, CDR2 ANQGSEA.

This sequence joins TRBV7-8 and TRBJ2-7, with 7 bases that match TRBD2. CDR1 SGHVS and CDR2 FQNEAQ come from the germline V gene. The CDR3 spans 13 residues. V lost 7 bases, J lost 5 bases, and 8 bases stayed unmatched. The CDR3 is CASNGGRGDEQYF. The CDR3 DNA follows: TGTGCCAGCAACGGGGGGAGAGGAGACGAGCAGTACTTC.

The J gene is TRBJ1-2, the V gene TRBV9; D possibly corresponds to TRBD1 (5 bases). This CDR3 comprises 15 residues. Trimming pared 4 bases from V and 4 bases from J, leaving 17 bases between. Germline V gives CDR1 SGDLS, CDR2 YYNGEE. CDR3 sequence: CASSPPGVGGYGYTF. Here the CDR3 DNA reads TGTGCCAGCAGCCCTCCGGGGGTGGGCGGCTATGGCTACACCTTC.

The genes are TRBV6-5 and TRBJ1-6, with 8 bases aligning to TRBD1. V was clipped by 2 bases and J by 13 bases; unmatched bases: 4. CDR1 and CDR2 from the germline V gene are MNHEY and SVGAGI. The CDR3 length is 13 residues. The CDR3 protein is CASSYGQGAPLHF. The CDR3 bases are TGTGCCAGCAGTTACGGTCAGGGGGCTCCCCTCCACTTT.

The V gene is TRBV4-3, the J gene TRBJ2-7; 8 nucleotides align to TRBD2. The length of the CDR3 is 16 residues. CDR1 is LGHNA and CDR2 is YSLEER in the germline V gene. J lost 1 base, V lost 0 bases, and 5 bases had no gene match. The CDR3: CASSQDFSGGSYEQYF. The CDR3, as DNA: TGCGCCAGCAGCCAAGATTTCAGCGGGGGATCCTACGAGCAGTACTTC.

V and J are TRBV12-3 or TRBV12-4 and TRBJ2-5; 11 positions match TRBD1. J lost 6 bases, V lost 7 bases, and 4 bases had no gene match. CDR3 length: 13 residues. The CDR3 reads CASTRTGGQTQYF. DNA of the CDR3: TGTGCCAGCACCCGGACAGGGGGCCAGACCCAGTACTTC.

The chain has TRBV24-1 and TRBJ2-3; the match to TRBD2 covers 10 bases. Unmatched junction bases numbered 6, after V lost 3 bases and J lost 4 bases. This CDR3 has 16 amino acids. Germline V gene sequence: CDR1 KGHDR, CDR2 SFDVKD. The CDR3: CATSDPSGGGPDTQYF. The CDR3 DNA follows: TGTGCCACCAGTGATCCTAGCGGGGGAGGACCAGATACGCAGTATTTT.